This T cell receptor (beta chain) was sequenced during a study of T cells in Graves' hyperthyroidism and ophthalmopathy. Overall study context: Peripheral blood collection took place at initial diagnosis, before any treatment.

Subjects with ophthalmopathy showed a Clinical Activity Score no lower than 3, a NOSPECS grade no lower than 4, and a duration shorter than 3 months. From RNA transcripts, TCR beta CDR3 regions were amplified. Researchers ran a first-round RT-PCR on the TCR CDR3 using the HTBI primer set. TCRdb redid the calling of the multiplex PCR reads with MiXCR, one entry per CDR3 protein. The table has hundreds of thousands of distinct CDR3 sequences, roughly 15% seen once; the top ten hold around 12%. V was clipped by 7 bases and J by 2 bases; unmatched bases: 4. This CDR3 region has 12 residues. Germline CDR1 SQVTM, CDR2 ANQGSEA. In this sample, this clonotype turned up a few times. Its target is unknown. Regarding the study as a whole: A median about 6.5 months before onset, the model predicted ophthalmopathy. Among clonotypes expanded in thyroid above 0.001, most were also found in blood.

This clonotype was sampled from a woman aged 45-59 years with Graves' ophthalmopathy. The material sequenced was blood. The chain has TRBV29-1 and TRBJ2-7; 8 nucleotides align to TRBD1. CDR3 nucleotides: TGCAGCGGGGGGACAGGCCCCTACGAGCAGTACTTC. Translation gives CSGGTGPYEQYF.